A selection of T cell receptor beta chains follows, all from one sample in a study of CD8 T cells in ankylosing spondylitis. TCRdb called the 5' RACE reads again in MiXCR, with one record for every CDR3 protein. The sample has 150,000 to 200,000 distinct CDR3 sequences; 11% are singletons. Sequencing was performed on blood, either unsorted or a sorted T cell fraction (not recorded which). The receptors were gathered from a male donor with ankylosing spondylitis or in good health (not recorded which). CDR3s include the opening cysteine and the closing phenylalanine or tryptophan.

v_call: TRBV11-2; j_call: TRBJ2-7; cdr3_aa: CASSFSRPGFDEQYF
v_call: TRBV5-6; j_call: TRBJ2-1; cdr3_aa: CASSLAGGSRNEQFF
v_call: TRBV20-1; j_call: TRBJ2-7; cdr3_aa: CSARRDPAGGIYEQYF
v_call: TRBV5-1; j_call: TRBJ2-3; cdr3_aa: CASSLKGANVPDTQYF
v_call: TRBV19; j_call: TRBJ1-5; cdr3_aa: CASSMQANQPQHF
v_call: TRBV7-2; j_call: TRBJ2-7; cdr3_aa: CASSLHGGVSYEQYF
v_call: TRBV2; j_call: TRBJ2-3; cdr3_aa: CASSRRRGGGTDTQYF
v_call: TRBV12-3/TRBV12-4; j_call: TRBJ2-7; cdr3_aa: CASSSRISGTASYEQYF
v_call: TRBV12-3/TRBV12-4; j_call: TRBJ1-6; cdr3_aa: CASSPAGRDSPLHF
v_call: TRBV6-2/TRBV6-3; j_call: TRBJ1-5; cdr3_aa: CASSSETWEPQHF
v_call: TRBV21-1; j_call: TRBJ2-1; cdr3_aa: CASSGDRGGIRGGYNEQFF
v_call: TRBV25-1; j_call: TRBJ2-1; cdr3_aa: CASRGTGYEQFF
v_call: TRBV14; j_call: TRBJ1-6; cdr3_aa: CASSQDLNSPLHF
v_call: TRBV21-1; j_call: TRBJ2-1; cdr3_aa: CASSKDGTKRVYNEQFF
v_call: TRBV7-9; j_call: TRBJ2-4; cdr3_aa: CASSFGSGVTKNIQYF
v_call: TRBV4-3; j_call: TRBJ1-1; cdr3_aa: CASSQGQENTEAFF
v_call: TRBV5-4; j_call: TRBJ2-7; cdr3_aa: CASSSPGQGDEQYF
v_call: TRBV15; j_call: TRBJ2-3; cdr3_aa: CATSRDGRAGEGTDTQYF
v_call: TRBV20-1; j_call: TRBJ2-1; cdr3_aa: CSARERKGASGVYNEQFF
v_call: TRBV10-3; j_call: TRBJ1-2; cdr3_aa: CAISDLTDYGYTF